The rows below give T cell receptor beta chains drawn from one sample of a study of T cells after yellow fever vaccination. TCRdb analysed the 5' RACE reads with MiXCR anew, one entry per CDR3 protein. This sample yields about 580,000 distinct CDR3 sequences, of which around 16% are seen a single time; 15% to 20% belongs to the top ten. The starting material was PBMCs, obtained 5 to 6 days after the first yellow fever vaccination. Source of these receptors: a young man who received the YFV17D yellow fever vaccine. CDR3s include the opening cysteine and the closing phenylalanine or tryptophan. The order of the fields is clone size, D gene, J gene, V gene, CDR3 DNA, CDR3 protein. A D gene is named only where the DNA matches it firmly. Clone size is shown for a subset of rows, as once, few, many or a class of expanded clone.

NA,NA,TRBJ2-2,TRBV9,TGTGCCAGCAGCCCCATCCTGGGAGGAGCAGCTGGCGCCGGGGAGCTGTTTTTT,CASSPILGGAAGAGELFF
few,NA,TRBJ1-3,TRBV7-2,TGTGCCAGCAGACCGACGACAGGCCTCTCTGGAAACACCATATATTTT,CASRPTTGLSGNTIYF
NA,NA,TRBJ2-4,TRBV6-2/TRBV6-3,TGTGCCAGCATGGTAGAGGCGGCCAAAAACATTCAGTACTTC,CASMVEAAKNIQYF
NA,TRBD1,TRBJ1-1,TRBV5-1,TGCGCCAGCAGCTTTAGAGGGACAGCCAACACTGAAGCTTTCTTT,CASSFRGTANTEAFF
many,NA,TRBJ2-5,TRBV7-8,TGTGCCAGCAGCTTGGGCAGTAACCAAGAGACCCAGTACTTC,CASSLGSNQETQYF
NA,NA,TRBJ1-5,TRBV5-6,TGTGCCAGCAGCTCGGTCCGGGGGGGTCAGCCCCAGCATTTT,CASSSVRGGQPQHF
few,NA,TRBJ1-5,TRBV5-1,TGCGCCAGCAGCATGTTACCGGGATACAATCAGCCCCAGCATTTT,CASSMLPGYNQPQHF
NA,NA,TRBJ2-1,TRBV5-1,TGCGCCAGCATCCCGGGGCCCCCCGGCAATGAGCAGTTCTTC,CASIPGPPGNEQFF
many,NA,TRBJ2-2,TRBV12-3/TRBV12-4,TGTGCCAGCACCCCCAACACCGGGGAGCTGTTTTTT,CASTPNTGELFF
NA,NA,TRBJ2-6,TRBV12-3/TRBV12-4,TGTGCCAGCAGTTTACGGTCTGGGGCCAACGTCCTGACTTTC,CASSLRSGANVLTF
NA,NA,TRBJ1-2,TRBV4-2,TGTGCCAGCAGCCCTCCCGCAGCTAACTATGGCTACACCTTC,CASSPPAANYGYTF
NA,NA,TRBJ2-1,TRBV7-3,TGTGCCAGCAGCTCCGAACGACGGATCTACAATGAGCAGTTCTTC,CASSSERRIYNEQFF
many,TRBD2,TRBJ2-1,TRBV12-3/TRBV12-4,TGTGCCAGCAACCTCGTAGCGGGGGCCTACAATGAGCAGTTCTTC,CASNLVAGAYNEQFF
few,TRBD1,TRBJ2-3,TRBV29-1,TGCAGCGTTGGGGACAGGTTATTACCAGATACGCAGTATTTT,CSVGDRLLPDTQYF
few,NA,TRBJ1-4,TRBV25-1,TGTGCCACCGCTGCGAGGGGTTCTTATGAAAAACTGTTTTTT,CATAARGSYEKLFF
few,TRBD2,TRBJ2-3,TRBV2,TGTGCCAGCAGTGAAGATCTAGCGGCAGATACGCAGTATTTT,CASSEDLAADTQYF
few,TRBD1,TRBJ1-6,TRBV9,TGTGCCAGCAGCGTAGGGGACAGGGCATCACCCCTCCACTTT,CASSVGDRASPLHF
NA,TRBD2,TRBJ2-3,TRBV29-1,TGCAGCGTTGGGGGACTAGCGGGGGGGCCAACAGATACGCAGTATTTT,CSVGGLAGGPTDTQYF
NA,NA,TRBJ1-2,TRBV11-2,TGTGCCAGCAGCAGCTACAGGGAAAACTATGGCTACACCTTC,CASSSYRENYGYTF
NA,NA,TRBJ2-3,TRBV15,TGTGCCACCAGCAAGCGTTCGGCACTCCTCCCCGATACGCAGTATTTT,CATSKRSALLPDTQYF
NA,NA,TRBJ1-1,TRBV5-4,TGTGCCGTTCTCCGGGGGGGGCTGAACACTGAAGCTTTCTTT,CAVLRGGLNTEAFF
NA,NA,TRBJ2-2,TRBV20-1,TGCAGTGCACGGCGGAAAGTCACCGGGGAGCTGTTTTTT,CSARRKVTGELFF
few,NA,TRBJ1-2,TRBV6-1,TGTGCCAGCAGTGAAGGCGGTTGGCCCCCGCGGTATGGCTACACCTTC,CASSEGGWPPRYGYTF
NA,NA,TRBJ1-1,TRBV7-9,TGTGCCAGCAGCTTAGCGCTAGCAGGGGCCTACACTGAAGCTTTCTTT,CASSLALAGAYTEAFF
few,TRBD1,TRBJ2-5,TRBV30,TGTGCCTGGAACAGGGGGCTGCAAGAGACCCAGTACTTC,CAWNRGLQETQYF
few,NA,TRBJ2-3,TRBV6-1,TGTGCCAGCAGCCCCGGGGACGCAAGCACAGATACGCAGTATTTT,CASSPGDASTDTQYF
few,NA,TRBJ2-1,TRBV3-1,TGTGCCAGCAGCCAAGATCTTGGGACGACCAATGAGCAGTTCTTC,CASSQDLGTTNEQFF
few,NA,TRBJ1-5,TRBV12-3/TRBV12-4,TGTGCCACTACCCACGGGGAAAATAGCAATCAGCCCCAGCATTTT,CATTHGENSNQPQHF
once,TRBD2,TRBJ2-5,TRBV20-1,TGCAGTGCTACTAGCGGGTGGACAGAGACCCAGTACTTC,CSATSGWTETQYF
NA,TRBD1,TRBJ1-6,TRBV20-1,TGCAGTGCTAGAGACCCCGGGACAGGGGGCAACTCACCCCTCCACTTT,CSARDPGTGGNSPLHF
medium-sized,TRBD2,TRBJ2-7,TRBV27,TGTGCCAGCAGTTTATTAGCGGGGTCTTCCTACGAGCAGTACTTC,CASSLLAGSSYEQYF
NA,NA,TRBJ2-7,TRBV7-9,TGTGCCAGCAGCCAGCTTATCGAGCAGTACTTC,CASSQLIEQYF
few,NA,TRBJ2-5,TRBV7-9,TGTGCCAGCAGGCCAGACGGGGTTTTGGAGACCCAGTACTTC,CASRPDGVLETQYF
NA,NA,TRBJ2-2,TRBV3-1,TGTGCCAGCAGCCAAGGACTAGGAACCTACACCGGGGAGCTGTTTTTT,CASSQGLGTYTGELFF
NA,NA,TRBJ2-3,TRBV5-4,TGTGCCAGCAGCCTACCTCAGGGGCGCAGTGCAGATACGCAGTATTTT,CASSLPQGRSADTQYF
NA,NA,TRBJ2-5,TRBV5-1,TGCGCCAGCAGGAGTTTAATGGGGGCTCAAGAGACCCAGTACTTC,CASRSLMGAQETQYF
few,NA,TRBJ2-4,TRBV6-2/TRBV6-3,TGTGCCAGCAGTTACGTTCGGACAGCCATAGCCAAAAACATTCAGTACTTC,CASSYVRTAIAKNIQYF